The 6 T cell receptor beta chains presented below share a single source sample, sequenced in a study of blood T cell repertoires in COVID-19. Some clones are missing from TCRdb's copy, which holds only in-frame ones; the method was immunoSEQ multiplex PCR. This sample carries approximately 160,000 clones, around four fifths of them seen once, and the ten largest clones take roughly 9.2%. What was sequenced was peripheral blood. The receptors here all came from a woman older than 75 with active or convalescent COVID-19.

The chain links TRBV9 to TRBJ2-7, with D hard to call. Germline V gene data show CDR1 as SGDLS and CDR2 as YYNGEE. The CDR3 is made up of 13 amino acids. Trimming shortened V by 0 bases and J by 3 bases, and 7 bases separated the two germline ends. CDR3 amino acids: CASSVGHSYEQYF. The DNA of the CDR3 is TGTGCCAGCAGCGTAGGGCACAGCTACGAGCAGTACTTC.

J is TRBJ1-4 and V is TRBV19, with D maybe TRBD1 (6 bases). The V end lost 3 bases, the J end lost 3 bases, and 11 bases lay between the germline ends. Germline V gene sequence: CDR1 LNHDA, CDR2 SQIVND (reference sequence). The CDR3 runs to 15 residues. CDR3 in amino acids: CASSIQGRSNEKLFF. The CDR3, as DNA: TGTGCCAGTAGTATCCAGGGGCGGTCTAATGAAAAACTGTTTTTT. Using reference TRBV19 and TRBJ1-4 for the parts outside the CDR3, the full variable domain is DGGITQSPKYLFRKEGQNVTLSCEQNLNHDAMYWYRQDPGQGLRLIYYSQIVNDFQKGDIAEGYSVSREKKESFPLTVTSAQKNPTAFYLCASSIQGRSNEKLFFGSGTQLSVL.

The chain is built from TRBV6-5 and TRBJ2-2, with 10 bases aligning to TRBD1. CDR1 MNHEY and CDR2 SVGAGI come from the germline V gene. There are 14 residues in the CDR3. Trimming cost V 6 bases and J 6 bases; bases outside gene matches: 4. DNA for the CDR3: TGTGCCAGCAGAGGACAGGGGGTCGCCGGGGAGCTGTTTTTT. Translation gives CASRGQGVAGELFF.

This clone was seen only once. The CDR3, as DNA: TGTGCCAGCATGATTCCCGGGGGGGCGGCAGAGACCCAGTACTTC. This encodes CASMIPGGAAETQYF. V gene TRBV2 combines with J gene TRBJ2-5; 8 positions match TRBD2. The germline CDR1 and CDR2 sequences are SNHLY and FYNNEI. The V gene end was trimmed by 7 bases and the J gene end by 4 bases; junction bases not matched to a gene: 11. The CDR3 sequence is 15 residues long.

This clone was seen a single time. The chain combines TRBV3-1 (or the pseudogene TRBV3-2) with TRBJ1-1; 11 nucleotides match TRBD1. J lost 7 bases, V lost 0 bases, and 10 bases had no gene match. The CDR3 extends over 17 amino acids. From germline, CDR1 is LGHDT and CDR2 YNNKEL (reference sequence). CDR3 DNA sequence: TGTGCCAGCAGCCAAGATTTCCGGGACAGGGGGTTGGGTGAAGCTTTCTTT. This gives the protein CASSQDFRDRGLGEAFF.

The rearrangement joins TRBV10-3 to TRBJ1-2; a weak D match, TRBD1 (5 bases). The CDR3 is 15 residues long. From germline, CDR1 is ENHRY and CDR2 SYGVKD. Trimming removed 0 bases from V and 7 bases from J, with 15 bases in between. CDR3 DNA sequence: TGTGCCATCAGTGAGTCAGGGTCGTCAAGGGGTGGCTACACCTTC. Translation: CAISESGSSRGGYTF.